A single sample gave rise to the 27 T cell receptor beta chains below, sequenced in a study of PD-1 blockade in classical Hodgkin lymphoma. Every one of the patients relapsed after autologous stem cell transplantation (brentuximab vedotin exposure was variable). With magnetic negative selection, CD4+ T cells were purified from PBMCs that had been thawed. TCRdb keeps only in-frame clones here, not all; method: immunoSEQ multiplex PCR. This sample has about 29,000 clones; around 86% occur once, and the top ten carry 2% to 2.5%. Sequenced material: CD4+ T cells from blood, taken at baseline. The receptors shown here come from a human donor with classical Hodgkin lymphoma.

The V and J genes are TRBV5-6 and TRBJ1-1; TRBD1 might be the D (5 bases). The V gene lost 2 bases and the J gene lost 1 base, with 12 bases spanning the gap. CDR1 and CDR2 from the germline V gene are SGHDT and YYEEEE. The CDR3 covers 15 residues. The CDR3 here is CASSFRGSGNTEAFF. The CDR3 nucleotides are TGTGCCAGCAGCTTTAGGGGCTCGGGGAACACTGAAGCTTTCTTT.

The chain uses TRBV28 and TRBJ2-7; 11 bases align to TRBD2. The CDR3 consists of 14 residues. Trimming cost V 10 bases and J 2 bases; bases outside gene matches: 7. CDR1 is MDHEN and CDR2 is SYDVKM in the germline V gene. The CDR3 DNA reads as TGTGCCATCCACGCTAGCGGGGGGACCTACGAGCAGTACTTC. It specifies CAIHASGGTYEQYF. Complete variable domain (other parts from reference TRBV28 and TRBJ2-7): DVKVTQSSRYLVKRTGEKVFLECVQDMDHENMFWYRQDPGLGLRLIYFSYDVKMKEKGDIPEGYSVSREKKERFSLILESASTNQTSMYLCAIHASGGTYEQYFGPGTRLTVT.

DNA for the CDR3: TGTGCCAGCAGCCAGGGATCCGCTGAGACCCAGTACTTC. This translates into CASSQGSAETQYF. The V call is TRBV14, the J call TRBJ2-5; D not resolved. From germline, CDR1 is SGHDN and CDR2 FVKESK. The CDR3 consists of 13 residues. Between the trimmed V and J ends, which lost 3 bases and 5 bases, there was a span of 10 bases.

The genes are TRBV28 and TRBJ1-1, with D unclear. The CDR3 has 14 amino acids. Germline CDR1 and CDR2: MDHEN and SYDVKM. V dropped 3 bases and J dropped 4 bases, with 12 bases sitting between them. CDR3 residues: CASSFRPLGTEAFF. CDR3 bases: TGTGCCAGCAGTTTTCGTCCGTTAGGCACTGAAGCTTTCTTT.

This clone was observed a single time. The chain couples TRBV15 to TRBJ1-5, with D unclear. Deletions cut 2 bases from V and 3 bases from J, with 14 bases between. This CDR3 is built from 16 residues. CDR1 and CDR2 (germline): LNHNV, YYDKDF (reference sequence). CDR3 in amino acids: CATSRRPQELNQPQHF. The DNA for the CDR3 is TGTGCCACCAGCAGACGACCCCAGGAACTCAATCAGCCCCAGCATTTT.

CDR3 amino acids: CASSLDGFMGSDYGYTF. CDR3 coding DNA: TGTGCCAGCAGCTTGGACGGCTTCATGGGATCGGACTATGGCTACACCTTC. This chain joins TRBV5-4 and TRBJ1-2; D gene unclear. The V end was cut by 0 bases, the J end by 3 bases, with 18 bases between. The V gene's germline CDR1 is SGHNT and CDR2 YYREEE (reference sequence). The length of the CDR3 is 17 residues.

V and J are TRBV6-1 and TRBJ1-2, with 7 nucleotides matching TRBD1. The ends lost 3 bases at V and 5 bases at J; junction bases unmatched: 9. Germline V gene lookup returns CDR1 MNHNS and CDR2 SASEGT. CDR3 length: 15 amino acids. Here the CDR3 DNA reads TGTGCCAGCAGTGAGGTCGTCCGGACAGGATATGGCTACACCTTC. Protein: CASSEVVRTGYGYTF.

The chain couples TRBV5-5 to TRBJ2-2; a weak D match, TRBD2 (6 bases). The CDR3 is made up of 15 amino acids. V was shortened by 1 base and J by 6 bases, with 13 bases between the two germline ends. The germline V gene has CDR1 SGHKS and CDR2 YYEKEE (reference sequence). The CDR3 reads CASSLLASVSGELFF. DNA of the CDR3: TGTGCCAGCAGCTTGTTGGCTAGCGTGTCCGGGGAGCTGTTTTTT. Full variable domain (outside the CDR3, taken from reference TRBV5-5 and TRBJ2-2): DAGVTQSPTHLIKTRGQQVTLRCSPISGHKSVSWYQQVLGQGPQFIFQYYEKEERGRGNFPDRFSARQFPNYSSELNVNALLLGDSALYLCASSLLASVSGELFFGEGSRLTVL.

As regards this clone: One end of the junction varies from germline; a read error may be responsible. The chain recombines TRBV10-3 with TRBJ2-7; D is unclear. The CDR3 contains 14 residues. Germline values: CDR1 ENHRY, CDR2 SYGVKD. CDR3 residues: CASSYSPGSYEQYF. Written as DNA, the CDR3 is TGTGCCAGCAGTTACTCCCCGGGCTCCTACGAGCAGTACTTC.

V and J are TRBV10-3 and TRBJ1-4; a possible D gene is TRBD1 (5 bases). CDR3 length: 15 residues. Germline-derived CDR1 and CDR2 are ENHRY and SYGVKD. V lost 4 bases and J 8 bases, leaving 17 bases between the germline ends. The CDR3 region has the DNA TGTGCCATCAGTGGCTGGGGCGGTCCGGGCGAAAAACTGTTTTTT. This encodes CAISGWGGPGEKLFF.

This rearrangement joins TRBV10-2 to TRBJ2-7; D may be TRBD2 (6 bases). The CDR3 has 15 amino acids. CDR1 WSHSY and CDR2 SAAADI come from the germline V gene. V was pared by 3 bases and J by 6 bases, with 18 bases between. The CDR3 nucleotides are TGCGCCAGCAGTGACTCACTAGCAGGAGGACGCGAGCAGTACTTC. Protein: CASSDSLAGGREQYF.

V usage is TRBV5-1 and J usage is TRBJ2-3; tentatively, D is TRBD1 or TRBD2 (6 bases each). Germline values: CDR1 SGHRS, CDR2 YFSETQ. CDR3 length: 15 amino acids. V shed 0 bases and J shed 4 bases, with 12 bases lying between them. This CDR3 reads CASSLAGGRSDTQYF. The CDR3 DNA sequence: TGCGCCAGCAGCTTGGCTGGGGGGCGCTCAGATACGCAGTATTTT.

This clone has just one count. The chain joins TRBV18 to TRBJ2-7; no definite D call. The CDR3 is 13 amino acids. Trimming left V 3 bases short and J 6 bases short, with 12 bases between. CDR1 and CDR2 (germline): KGHSH, LQKENI. The CDR3 spells CASSPSANSEQYF. The CDR3, as DNA: TGTGCCAGCTCACCCTCAGCAAATAGCGAGCAGTACTTC.

This rearrangement joins TRBV4-2 to TRBJ2-3; 13 positions agree with TRBD2. The CDR3 runs 16 residues. Germline lookup yields CDR1 LGHNA and CDR2 YNFKEQ. Unmatched junction bases numbered 5, after V lost 4 bases and J lost 4 bases. The CDR3 spells CASSLGTSGNADTQYF. DNA for the CDR3: TGTGCCAGCAGCCTCGGGACTAGCGGGAACGCAGATACGCAGTATTTT.

The chain uses TRBV30 and TRBJ1-2; the D gene is possibly TRBD1 (5 bases). The CDR3 has 13 residues. CDR1 is GTSNPN, CDR2 SVGIG, per germline (reference sequence). Trimming took off 4 bases at V and 8 bases at J, with 17 bases between the two ends. The CDR3 nucleotides read TGTGCCTGGATTCGGGCGGGGGGGGAGGGCTACACCTTC. Its protein is CAWIRAGGEGYTF.

The CDR3 DNA is TGTGCCAGTAGTAGAACAGGGGATATATATGGCTACACCTTC. Protein product: CASSRTGDIYGYTF. The rearrangement links TRBV19 to TRBJ1-2; 7 nucleotides align to TRBD1. V shed 4 bases and J 5 bases; nucleotides not matched to a gene: 7. In germline, CDR1 is LNHDA, CDR2 SQIVND (reference sequence). The CDR3 is 14 residues long.

The chain is built from TRBV6-1 and TRBJ2-6; no clear D gene. The CDR3 sequence is 14 residues long. V was shortened by 8 bases and J by 2 bases, with 10 bases between the two germline ends. In germline, CDR1 is MNHNS, CDR2 SASEGT. CDR3 sequence reads: CASLRNTGANVLTF. The CDR3 bases are TGTGCCAGCCTCCGAAATACTGGGGCCAACGTCCTGACTTTC.

V usage is TRBV29-1 and J usage is TRBJ2-7; 7 bases are shared with TRBD1. CDR3 length: 14 residues. The V gene's germline CDR1 is SQVTM and CDR2 ANQGSEA. Trimming at V came to 6 bases and at J to 2 bases, leaving 10 bases not matched to a gene. CDR3 loop: CSVRTTDRAYEQYF. CDR3 sequence (DNA): TGCAGCGTCCGAACCACTGACAGGGCCTACGAGCAGTACTTC.

This clone was detected a few times. The gene calls are TRBV2 and TRBJ1-1; unclear D gene. The CDR3 is 10 residues long. CDR1 is SNHLY, CDR2 FYNNEI, per germline. V was trimmed by 6 bases and J by 7 bases, leaving 6 bases between them. CDR3 amino acids: CASSFVEAFF. CDR3 nucleotides: TGTGCCAGCAGCTTCGTTGAAGCTTTCTTT.

The chain couples TRBV5-1 to TRBJ2-7; D call uncertain. Deletions cut 5 bases from V and 2 bases from J, with 14 bases between. The germline V gene encodes CDR1 SGHRS and CDR2 YFSETQ. The CDR3 contains 14 residues. As DNA, the CDR3 is TGCGCCAGCAGTTGGGCTACTGGGACCTACGAGCAGTACTTC. Encoded protein: CASSWATGTYEQYF.

The V call is TRBV7-2, the J call TRBJ2-3; D call uncertain. The V gene lost 1 base and the J gene lost 1 base, with 9 bases spanning the gap. The CDR3 totals 15 residues. Germline assignment: CDR1 SGHTA and CDR2 FQGNSA. The CDR3 spells CASSLVIYGTDTQYF. Here the CDR3 DNA reads TGTGCCAGCAGCTTAGTTATTTATGGCACAGATACGCAGTATTTT.

The chain uses TRBV29-1 and TRBJ2-7, with D perhaps TRBD1 (6 bases). Trimming took 2 bases from V and 5 from J, leaving 19 bases between them. Germline loops: CDR1 SQVTM, CDR2 ANQGSEA. The CDR3 is 15 amino acids. CDR3 sequence: CSVEQPGRGVDEQYF. DNA of the CDR3: TGCAGCGTTGAACAGCCAGGCAGGGGTGTTGACGAGCAGTACTTC.

The V call is TRBV11-3, the J call TRBJ2-7, with 10 bases identical to TRBD2. Germline values: CDR1 SGHNT, CDR2 YENEEA. The CDR3 is 16 amino acids. Losses at the gene ends were 5 bases for V and 0 bases for J; bases not matched to a gene: 7. CDR3 in amino acids: CASSGGLAPASYEQYF. CDR3 DNA sequence: TGTGCCAGCAGCGGGGGACTAGCGCCCGCCTCCTACGAGCAGTACTTC.

The chain is built from TRBV19 and TRBJ2-6, with D possibly TRBD2 on 6 matching bases. The CDR3 consists of 15 residues. Germline CDR1 and CDR2: LNHDA and SQIVND (reference sequence). The V end was cut by 8 bases, the J end by 2 bases, with 13 bases between. In nucleotides, the CDR3 is TGTGCCAGTGCCATGGGGGGAACTGGGGCCAACGTCCTGACTTTC. As protein: CASAMGGTGANVLTF. Based on the CDR3 plus reference TRBV19 and TRBJ2-6, the full variable domain is DGGITQSPKYLFRKEGQNVTLSCEQNLNHDAMYWYRQDPGQGLRLIYYSQIVNDFQKGDIAEGYSVSREKKESFPLTVTSAQKNPTAFYLCASAMGGTGANVLTFGAGSRLTVL.

The V call is TRBV27, the J call TRBJ2-1; 8 positions agree with TRBD2. After removal of 5 bases from V and 5 bases from J, the junction contained 2 bases not matched to a gene. This CDR3 spans 13 amino acids. Germline V gene sequence: CDR1 MNHEY, CDR2 SMNVEV (reference sequence). This chain's CDR3 is CASSTSGHNEQFF. The CDR3 DNA sequence: TGTGCCAGCAGTACTAGCGGCCACAATGAGCAGTTCTTC.

The chain recombines TRBV15 with TRBJ2-1; TRBD2 matches at 7 bases. This CDR3 has 13 amino acids. Looked up from germline, CDR1 is LNHNV and CDR2 is YYDKDF (reference sequence). J lost 9 bases, V lost 5 bases, and 7 bases had no gene match. CDR3 in amino acids: CATSSERESEQFF. In nucleotides, the CDR3 is TGTGCCACCAGCTCCGAGCGGGAAAGTGAGCAGTTCTTC.

This clone occurred a few times. The chain has TRBV5-4 and TRBJ1-2; 8 bases are a match to TRBD1. The V gene end was trimmed by 4 bases and the J gene end by 5 bases; junction bases not matched to a gene: 7. Germline CDR1 and CDR2: SGHNT and YYREEE (reference sequence). This CDR3 comprises 14 residues. The CDR3 bases are TGTGCCAGCAGCCCCCCAGGGGGCCAGTATGGCTACACCTTC. Its protein is CASSPPGGQYGYTF.